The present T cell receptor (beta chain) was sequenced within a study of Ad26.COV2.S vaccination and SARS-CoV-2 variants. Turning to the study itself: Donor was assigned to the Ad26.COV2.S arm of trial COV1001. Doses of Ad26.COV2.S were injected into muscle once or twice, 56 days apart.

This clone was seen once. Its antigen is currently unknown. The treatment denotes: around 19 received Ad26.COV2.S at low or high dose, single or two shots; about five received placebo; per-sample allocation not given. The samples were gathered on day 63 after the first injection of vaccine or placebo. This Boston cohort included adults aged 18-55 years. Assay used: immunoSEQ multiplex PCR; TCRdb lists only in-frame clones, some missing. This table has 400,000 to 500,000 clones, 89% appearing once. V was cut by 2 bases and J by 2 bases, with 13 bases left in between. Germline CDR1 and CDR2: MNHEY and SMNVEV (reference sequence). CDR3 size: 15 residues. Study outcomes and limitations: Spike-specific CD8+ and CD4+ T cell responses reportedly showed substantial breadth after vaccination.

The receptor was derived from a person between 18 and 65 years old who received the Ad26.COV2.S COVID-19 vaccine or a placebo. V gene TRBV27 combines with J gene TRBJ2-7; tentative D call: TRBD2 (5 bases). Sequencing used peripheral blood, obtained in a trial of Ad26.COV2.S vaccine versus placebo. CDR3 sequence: CASSLHEGRTYEQYF. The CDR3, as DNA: TGTGCCAGCAGTTTACATGAGGGCCGGACCTACGAGCAGTACTTC.